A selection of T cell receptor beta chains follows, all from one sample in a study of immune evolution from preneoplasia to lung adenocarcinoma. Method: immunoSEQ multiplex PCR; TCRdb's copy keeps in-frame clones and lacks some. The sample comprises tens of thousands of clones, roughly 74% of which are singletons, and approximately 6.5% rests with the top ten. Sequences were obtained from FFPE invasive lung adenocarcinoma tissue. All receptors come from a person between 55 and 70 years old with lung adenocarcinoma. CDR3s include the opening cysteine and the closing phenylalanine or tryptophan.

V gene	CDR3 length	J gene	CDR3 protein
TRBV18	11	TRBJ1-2	CASSPGKGYTF
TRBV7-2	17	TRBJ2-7	CASSTRGSGTSGDEQYF
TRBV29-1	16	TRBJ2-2	CSVGGVAGGNTGELFF
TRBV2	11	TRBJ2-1	CASRVYNEQFF
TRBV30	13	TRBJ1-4	CAWGRDSNEKLFF
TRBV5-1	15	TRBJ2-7	CASSPGQAQSYEQYF
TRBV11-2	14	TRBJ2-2	CASSLLLGTGELFF
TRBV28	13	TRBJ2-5	CASSSPVQETQYF
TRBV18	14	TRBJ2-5	CASSPERVEETQYF
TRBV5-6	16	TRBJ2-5	CASSHGTSGLGETQYF
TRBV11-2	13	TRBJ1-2	CASSFSFPGGYTF
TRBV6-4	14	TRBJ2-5	CASSEMGGQETQYF
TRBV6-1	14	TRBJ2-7	CASSEGNLLYEQYF
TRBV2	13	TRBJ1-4	CAGRQGAGEKLFF
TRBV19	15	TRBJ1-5	CASSITGGRNQPQHF
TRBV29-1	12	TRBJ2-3	CSVEPSTDTQYF
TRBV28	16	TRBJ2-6	CASSLGARSGANVLTF